This T cell receptor beta chain derives from a study of monozygotic twins with cystic fibrosis. Study results and caveats: The repertoire was suggested to be naive-dominated, clonality median approximately 0.009. Monozygotic CF twin pairs shared significantly more nucleotide-identical clonotypes than unrelated CF individuals did.

This table comes from immunoSEQ multiplex PCR, and its TCRdb copy is limited to in-frame clones, with some not included. This sample has tens of thousands of clones, with 97% found just once. The CDR3 has 15 amino acids. V was cut by 4 bases and J by 0 bases, with 12 bases left in between. CDR1 MDHEN and CDR2 SYDVKM come from the germline V gene. As to this clone: The antigen is undetermined.

This receptor was identified in a girl aged 10 to 17 with cystic fibrosis. The chain employs TRBV28 and TRBJ1-2; D unclear. Input material: blood. The CDR3 DNA is TGTGCCAGCAGTTCACCAGTGGAACCTAACTATGGCTACACCTTC. Translated, it gives CASSSPVEPNYGYTF.